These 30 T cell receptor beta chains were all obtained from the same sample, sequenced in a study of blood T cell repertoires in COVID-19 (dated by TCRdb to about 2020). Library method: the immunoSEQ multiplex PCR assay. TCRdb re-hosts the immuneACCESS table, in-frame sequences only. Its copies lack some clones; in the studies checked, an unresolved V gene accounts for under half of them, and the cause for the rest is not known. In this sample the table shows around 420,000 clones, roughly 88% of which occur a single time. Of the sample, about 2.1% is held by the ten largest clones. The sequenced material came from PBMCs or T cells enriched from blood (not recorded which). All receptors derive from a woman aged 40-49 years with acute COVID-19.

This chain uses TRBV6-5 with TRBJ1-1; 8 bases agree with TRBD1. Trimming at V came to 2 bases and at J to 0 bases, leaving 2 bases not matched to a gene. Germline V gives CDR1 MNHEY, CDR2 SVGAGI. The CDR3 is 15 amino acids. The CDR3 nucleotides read TGTGCCAGCAGTTACGCAGGGGGCTTGAACACTGAAGCTTTCTTT. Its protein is CASSYAGGLNTEAFF.

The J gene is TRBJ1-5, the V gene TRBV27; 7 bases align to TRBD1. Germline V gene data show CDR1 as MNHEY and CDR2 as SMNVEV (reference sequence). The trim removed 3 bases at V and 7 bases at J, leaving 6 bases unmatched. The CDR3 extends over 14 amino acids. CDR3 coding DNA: TGTGCCAGCAGTTTTTCGGCAGGGGGACAGCCCCAGCATTTT. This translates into CASSFSAGGQPQHF.

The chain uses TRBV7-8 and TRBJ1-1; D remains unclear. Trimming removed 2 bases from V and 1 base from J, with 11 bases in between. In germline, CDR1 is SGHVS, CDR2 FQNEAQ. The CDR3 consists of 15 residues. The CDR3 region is CASSLRVAENTEAFF. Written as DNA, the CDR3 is TGTGCCAGCAGCTTACGGGTCGCGGAGAACACTGAAGCTTTCTTT.

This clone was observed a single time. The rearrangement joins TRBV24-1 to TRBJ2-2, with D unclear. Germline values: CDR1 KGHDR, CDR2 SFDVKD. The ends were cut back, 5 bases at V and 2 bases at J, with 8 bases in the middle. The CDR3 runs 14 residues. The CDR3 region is CATSAAGNTGELFF. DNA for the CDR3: TGTGCCACCAGTGCAGCAGGTAACACCGGGGAGCTGTTTTTT.

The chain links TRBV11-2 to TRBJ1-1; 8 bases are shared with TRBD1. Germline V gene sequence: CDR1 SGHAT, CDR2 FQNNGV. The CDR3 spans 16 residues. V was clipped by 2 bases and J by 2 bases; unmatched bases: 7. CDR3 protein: CASSLSWTGRNTEAFF. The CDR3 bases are TGTGCCAGCAGCTTATCGTGGACAGGGAGAAACACTGAAGCTTTCTTT.

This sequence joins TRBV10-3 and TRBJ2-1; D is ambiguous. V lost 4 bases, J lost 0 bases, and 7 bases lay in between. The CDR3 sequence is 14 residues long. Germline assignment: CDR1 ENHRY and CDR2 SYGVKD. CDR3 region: CAISGLSSYNEQFF. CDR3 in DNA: TGTGCCATCAGTGGTCTGAGCTCCTACAATGAGCAGTTCTTC.

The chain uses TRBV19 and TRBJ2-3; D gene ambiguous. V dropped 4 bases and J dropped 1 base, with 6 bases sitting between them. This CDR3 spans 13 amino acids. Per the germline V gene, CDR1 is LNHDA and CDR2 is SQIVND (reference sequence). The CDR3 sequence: CASSTRRTDTQYF. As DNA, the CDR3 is TGTGCCAGTAGTACGCGGCGCACAGATACGCAGTATTTT.

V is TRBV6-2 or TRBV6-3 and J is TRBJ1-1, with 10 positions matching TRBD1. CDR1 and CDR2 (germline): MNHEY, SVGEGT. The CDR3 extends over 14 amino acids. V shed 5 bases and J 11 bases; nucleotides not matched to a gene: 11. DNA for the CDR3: TGTGCCAGCAGTCTGATTCGAGACAGGGGGCTGGCTTTCTTT. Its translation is CASSLIRDRGLAFF.

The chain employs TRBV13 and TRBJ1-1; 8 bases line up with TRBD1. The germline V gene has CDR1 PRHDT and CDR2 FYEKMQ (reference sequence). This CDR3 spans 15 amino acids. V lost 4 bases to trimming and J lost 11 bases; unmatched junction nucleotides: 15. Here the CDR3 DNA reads TGTGCCAGCAGCTCCACGGACAGGGACACCTTACGTGCTTTCTTT. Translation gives CASSSTDRDTLRAFF.

The DNA for the CDR3 is TGTGCCACCAGTGGCGCGGGACAGAGTGAGCAGTTCTTC. Its translation: CATSGAGQSEQFF. V usage is TRBV24-1 and J usage is TRBJ2-1, with a weak D call TRBD1 (7 bases). Trimming removed 5 bases from V and 9 bases from J, with 13 bases in between. The CDR3 is 13 residues long. Germline V gene data show CDR1 as KGHDR and CDR2 as SFDVKD.

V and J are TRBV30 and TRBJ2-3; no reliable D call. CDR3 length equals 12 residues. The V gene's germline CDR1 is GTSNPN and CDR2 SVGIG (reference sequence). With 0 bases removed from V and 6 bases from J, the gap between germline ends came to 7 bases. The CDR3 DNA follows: TGTGCCTGGAGTGTATCGGTGGATACGCAGTATTTT. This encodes CAWSVSVDTQYF.

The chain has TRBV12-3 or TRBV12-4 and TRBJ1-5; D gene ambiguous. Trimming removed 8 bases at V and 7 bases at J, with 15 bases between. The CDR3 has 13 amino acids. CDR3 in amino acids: CASFRGGGQPQHF. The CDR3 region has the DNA TGTGCCAGCTTTCGGGGAGGAGGACAGCCCCAGCATTTT.

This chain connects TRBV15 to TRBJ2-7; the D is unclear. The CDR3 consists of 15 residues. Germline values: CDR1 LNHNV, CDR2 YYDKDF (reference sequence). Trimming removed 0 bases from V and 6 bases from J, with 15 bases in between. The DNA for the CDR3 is TGTGCCACCAGCAGAGATCTGGTAGTTACCTCCGAGCAGTACTTC. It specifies CATSRDLVVTSEQYF.

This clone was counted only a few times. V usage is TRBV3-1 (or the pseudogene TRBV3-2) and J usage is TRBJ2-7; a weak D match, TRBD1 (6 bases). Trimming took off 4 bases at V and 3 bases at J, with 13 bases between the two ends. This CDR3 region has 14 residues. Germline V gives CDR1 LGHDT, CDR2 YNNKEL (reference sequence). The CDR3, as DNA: TGTGCCAGCAGCCCTCCGGGACACCTCTACGAGCAGTACTTC. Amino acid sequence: CASSPPGHLYEQYF.

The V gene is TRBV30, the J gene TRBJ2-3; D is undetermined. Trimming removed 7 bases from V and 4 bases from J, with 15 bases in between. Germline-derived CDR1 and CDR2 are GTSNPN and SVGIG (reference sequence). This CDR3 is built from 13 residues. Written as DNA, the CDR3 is TGTGCCTACCTAACACAAAGCGCAGATACGCAGTATTTT. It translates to CAYLTQSADTQYF. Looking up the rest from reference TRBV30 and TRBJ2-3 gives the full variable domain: SQTIHQWPATLVQPVGSPLSLECTVEGTSNPNLYWYRQAAGRGLQLLFYSVGIGQISSEVPQNLSASRPQDRQFILSSKKLLLSDSGFYLCAYLTQSADTQYFGPGTRLTVL.

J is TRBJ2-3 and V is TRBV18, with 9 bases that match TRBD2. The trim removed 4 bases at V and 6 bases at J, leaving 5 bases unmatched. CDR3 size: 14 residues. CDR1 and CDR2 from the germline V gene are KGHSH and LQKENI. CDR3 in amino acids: CASSLSGGFDTQYF. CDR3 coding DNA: TGTGCCAGCTCACTTAGCGGGGGTTTCGATACGCAGTATTTT.

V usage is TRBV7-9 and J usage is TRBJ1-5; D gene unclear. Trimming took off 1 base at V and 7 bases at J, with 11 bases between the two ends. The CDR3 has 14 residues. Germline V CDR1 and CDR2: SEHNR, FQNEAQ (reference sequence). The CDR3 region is CASSLVPPGQPQHF. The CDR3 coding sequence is TGTGCCAGCAGCTTAGTGCCACCCGGGCAGCCCCAGCATTTT. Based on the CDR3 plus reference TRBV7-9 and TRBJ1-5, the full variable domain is DTGVSQNPRHKITKRGQNVTFRCDPISEHNRLYWYRQTLGQGPEFLTYFQNEAQLEKSRLLSDRFSAERPKGSFSTLEIQRTEQGDSAMYLCASSLVPPGQPQHFGDGTRLSIL.

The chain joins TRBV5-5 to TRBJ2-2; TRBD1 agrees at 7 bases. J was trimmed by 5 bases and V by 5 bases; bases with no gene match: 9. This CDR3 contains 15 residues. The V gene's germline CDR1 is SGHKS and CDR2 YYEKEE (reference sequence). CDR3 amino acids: CASSSTGAPTGELFF. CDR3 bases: TGTGCCAGCAGTTCCACAGGGGCTCCGACCGGGGAGCTGTTTTTT.

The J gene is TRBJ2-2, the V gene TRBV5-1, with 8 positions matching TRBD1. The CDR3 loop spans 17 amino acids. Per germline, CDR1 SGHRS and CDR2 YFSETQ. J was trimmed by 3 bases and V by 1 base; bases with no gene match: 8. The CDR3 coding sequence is TGCGCCAGCAGCTTGATGCTAGGACAGGGAGACACCGGGGAGCTGTTTTTT. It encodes CASSLMLGQGDTGELFF.

For the CDR3, the DNA is TGTGCCAGCAGTGAGTTCGTTTCGGGGGGCTACACCTTC. This sequence encodes CASSEFVSGGYTF. The gene calls are TRBV2 and TRBJ1-2; D is uncertain. Per the germline V gene, CDR1 is SNHLY and CDR2 is FYNNEI. The CDR3 contains 13 residues. Trimming took off 3 bases at V and 8 bases at J, with 13 bases between the two ends. The whole variable domain, remainder taken from reference TRBV2 and TRBJ1-2, is EPEVTQTPSHQVTQMGQEVILRCVPISNHLYFYWYRQILGQKVEFLVSFYNNEISEKSEIFDDQFSVERPDGSNFTLKIRSTKLEDSAMYFCASSEFVSGGYTFGSGTRLTVV.

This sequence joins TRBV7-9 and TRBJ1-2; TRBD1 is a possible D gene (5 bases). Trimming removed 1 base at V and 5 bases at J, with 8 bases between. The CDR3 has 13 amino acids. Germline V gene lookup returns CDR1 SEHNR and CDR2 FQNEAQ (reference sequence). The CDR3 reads CASSLGRTYGYTF. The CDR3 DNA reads TGTGCCAGCAGCTTAGGAAGGACATATGGCTACACCTTC.

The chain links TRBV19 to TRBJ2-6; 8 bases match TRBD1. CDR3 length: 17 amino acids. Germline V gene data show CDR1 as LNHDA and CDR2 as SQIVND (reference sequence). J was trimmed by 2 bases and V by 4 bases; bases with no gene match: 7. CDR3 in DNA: TGTGCCAGTAGTAAGGGCAGGGGGCTAGCTGGGGCCAACGTCCTGACTTTC. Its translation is CASSKGRGLAGANVLTF.

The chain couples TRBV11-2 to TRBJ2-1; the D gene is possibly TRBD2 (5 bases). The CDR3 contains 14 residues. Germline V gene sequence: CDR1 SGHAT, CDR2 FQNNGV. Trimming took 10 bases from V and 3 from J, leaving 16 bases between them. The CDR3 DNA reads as TGTGCCACCGGCTTGGACGGGGTCTACAATGAGCAGTTCTTC. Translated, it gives CATGLDGVYNEQFF.

CDR3 DNA: TGCGCCAGCAGCGGGGGGGCCCTATACAATGAGCAGTTCTTC. Its protein is CASSGGALYNEQFF. The V and J genes are TRBV5-1 and TRBJ2-1, with a tentative D call TRBD2 (7 bases). This CDR3 is 14 amino acids long. Trimming left V 4 bases short and J 4 bases short, with 12 bases between. Germline V gene data show CDR1 as SGHRS and CDR2 as YFSETQ.

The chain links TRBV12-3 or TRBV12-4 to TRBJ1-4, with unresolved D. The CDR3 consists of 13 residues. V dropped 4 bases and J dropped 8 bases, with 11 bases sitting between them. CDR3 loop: CASSSLTGEKLFF. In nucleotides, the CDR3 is TGTGCCAGCAGTTCCTTGACGGGAGAAAAACTGTTTTTT.

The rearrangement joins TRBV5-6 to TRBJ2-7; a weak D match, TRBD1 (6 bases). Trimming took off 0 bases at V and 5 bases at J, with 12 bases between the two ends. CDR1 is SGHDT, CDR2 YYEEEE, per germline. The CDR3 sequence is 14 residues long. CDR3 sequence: CASSLGTGIDEQYF. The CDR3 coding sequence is TGTGCCAGCAGCTTGGGCACAGGGATCGACGAGCAGTACTTC.

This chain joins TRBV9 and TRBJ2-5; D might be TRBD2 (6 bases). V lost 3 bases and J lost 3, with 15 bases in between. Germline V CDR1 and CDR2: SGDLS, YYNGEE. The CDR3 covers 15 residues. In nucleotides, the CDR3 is TGTGCCAGCAGCGGAGGCCCGCGGGGAGAAGAGACCCAGTACTTC. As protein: CASSGGPRGEETQYF.

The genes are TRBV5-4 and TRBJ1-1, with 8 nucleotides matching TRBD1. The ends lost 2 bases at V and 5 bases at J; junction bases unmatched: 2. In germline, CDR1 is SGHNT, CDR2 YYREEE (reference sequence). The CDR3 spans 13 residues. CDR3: CASSFGQGTEAFF. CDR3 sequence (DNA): TGTGCCAGCAGCTTTGGACAGGGTACTGAAGCTTTCTTT.

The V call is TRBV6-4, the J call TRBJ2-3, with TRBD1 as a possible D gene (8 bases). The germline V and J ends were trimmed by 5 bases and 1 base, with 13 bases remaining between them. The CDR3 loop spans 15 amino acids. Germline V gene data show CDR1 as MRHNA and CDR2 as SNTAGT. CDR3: CASSYTGGGTDTQYF. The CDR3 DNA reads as TGTGCCAGCAGTTACACAGGGGGGGGCACAGATACGCAGTATTTT.

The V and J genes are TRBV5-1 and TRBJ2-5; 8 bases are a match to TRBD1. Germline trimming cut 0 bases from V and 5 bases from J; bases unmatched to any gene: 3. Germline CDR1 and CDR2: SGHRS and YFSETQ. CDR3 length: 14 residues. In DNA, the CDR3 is TGCGCCAGCAGCTTGGTGACAGGGGACGAGACCCAGTACTTC. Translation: CASSLVTGDETQYF. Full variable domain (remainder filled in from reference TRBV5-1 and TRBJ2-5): KAGVTQTPRYLIKTRGQQVTLSCSPISGHRSVSWYQQTPGQGLQFLFEYFSETQRNKGNFPGRFSGRQFSNSRSEMNVSTLELGDSALYLCASSLVTGDETQYFGPGTRLLVL.